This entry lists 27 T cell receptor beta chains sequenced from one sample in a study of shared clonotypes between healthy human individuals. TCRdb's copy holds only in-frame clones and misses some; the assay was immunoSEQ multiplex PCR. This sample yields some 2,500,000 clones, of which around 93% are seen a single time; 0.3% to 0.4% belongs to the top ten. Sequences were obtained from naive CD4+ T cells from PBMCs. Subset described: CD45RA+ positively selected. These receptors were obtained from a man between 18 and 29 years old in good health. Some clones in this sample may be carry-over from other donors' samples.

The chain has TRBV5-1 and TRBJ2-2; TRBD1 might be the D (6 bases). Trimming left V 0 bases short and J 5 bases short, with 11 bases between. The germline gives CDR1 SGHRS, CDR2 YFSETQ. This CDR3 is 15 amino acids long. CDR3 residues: CASSLDRVRTGELFF. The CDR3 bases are TGCGCCAGCAGCTTGGACAGGGTTCGGACCGGGGAGCTGTTTTTT.

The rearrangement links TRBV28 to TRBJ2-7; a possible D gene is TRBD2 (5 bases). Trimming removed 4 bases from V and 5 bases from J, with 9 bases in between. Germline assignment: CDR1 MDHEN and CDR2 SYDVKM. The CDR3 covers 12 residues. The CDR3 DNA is TGTGCCAGCAGTTCCCGGGGAGACGAGCAGTACTTC. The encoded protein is CASSSRGDEQYF.

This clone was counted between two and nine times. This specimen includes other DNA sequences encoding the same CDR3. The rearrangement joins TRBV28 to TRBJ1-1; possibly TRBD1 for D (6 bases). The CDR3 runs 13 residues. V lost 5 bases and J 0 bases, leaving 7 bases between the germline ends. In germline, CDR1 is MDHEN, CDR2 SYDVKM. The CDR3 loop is CASSRTVNTEAFF. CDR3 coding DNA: TGTGCCAGCAGTCGGACAGTGAACACTGAAGCTTTCTTT.

The CDR3 DNA follows: TGCGCCAGCAGCCTGTCAGGGACCACAGACGAGCAGTACTTC. It is translated as CASSLSGTTDEQYF. V and J are TRBV5-1 and TRBJ2-7; possibly TRBD1 or TRBD2 for D (5 bases each). With 4 bases removed from V and 5 bases from J, the gap between germline ends came to 16 bases. This CDR3 has 14 amino acids. CDR1 is SGHRS and CDR2 is YFSETQ in the germline V gene. The full variable domain, completed using reference TRBV5-1 and TRBJ2-7, is KAGVTQTPRYLIKTRGQQVTLSCSPISGHRSVSWYQQTPGQGLQFLFEYFSETQRNKGNFPGRFSGRQFSNSRSEMNVSTLELGDSALYLCASSLSGTTDEQYFGPGTRLTVT.

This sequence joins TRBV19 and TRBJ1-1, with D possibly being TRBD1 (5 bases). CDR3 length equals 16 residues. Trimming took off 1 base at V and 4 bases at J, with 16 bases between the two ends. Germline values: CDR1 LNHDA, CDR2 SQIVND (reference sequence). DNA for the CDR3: TGTGCCAGTAGTATAGTTGCCCTCCGGGGGTCCACTGAAGCTTTCTTT. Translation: CASSIVALRGSTEAFF.

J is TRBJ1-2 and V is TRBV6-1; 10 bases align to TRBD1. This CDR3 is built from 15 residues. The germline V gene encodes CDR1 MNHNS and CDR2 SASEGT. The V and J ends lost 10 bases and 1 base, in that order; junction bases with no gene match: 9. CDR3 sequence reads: CANLPWTGGNYGYTF. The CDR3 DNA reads TGTGCCAACTTACCTTGGACAGGGGGTAACTATGGCTACACCTTC.

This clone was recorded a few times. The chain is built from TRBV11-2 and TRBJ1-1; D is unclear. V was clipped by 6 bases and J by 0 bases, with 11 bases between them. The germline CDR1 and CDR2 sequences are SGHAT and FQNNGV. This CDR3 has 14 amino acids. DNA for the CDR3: TGTGCCAGCAGGGTCCTCGAAATGAACACTGAAGCTTTCTTT. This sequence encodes CASRVLEMNTEAFF.

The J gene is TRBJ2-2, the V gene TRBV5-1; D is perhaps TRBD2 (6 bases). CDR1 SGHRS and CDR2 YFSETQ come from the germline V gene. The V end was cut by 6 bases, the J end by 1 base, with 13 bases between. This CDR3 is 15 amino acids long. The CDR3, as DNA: TGCGCCAGCACCGTGGCGGGAAAGAACACCGGGGAGCTGTTTTTT. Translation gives CASTVAGKNTGELFF. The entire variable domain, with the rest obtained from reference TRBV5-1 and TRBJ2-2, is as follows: KAGVTQTPRYLIKTRGQQVTLSCSPISGHRSVSWYQQTPGQGLQFLFEYFSETQRNKGNFPGRFSGRQFSNSRSEMNVSTLELGDSALYLCASTVAGKNTGELFFGEGSRLTVL.

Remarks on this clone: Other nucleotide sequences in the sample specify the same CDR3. For the CDR3, the DNA is TGTGCCTGGAGTGTACAAGGGAATCAGCCCCAGCATTTT. Protein: CAWSVQGNQPQHF. The V call is TRBV30, the J call TRBJ1-5, with no clear D. Germline V gene data show CDR1 as GTSNPN and CDR2 as SVGIG (reference sequence). Trimming stripped 0 bases from V and 4 bases from J, with 7 bases between. The CDR3 loop spans 13 amino acids.

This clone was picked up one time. In nucleotides, the CDR3 is TGTGCCAGTGATGACAGGGTAAGTCAGCCCCAGCATTTT. Translating it yields CASDDRVSQPQHF. This chain uses TRBV19 with TRBJ1-5; 7 bases agree with TRBD1. The CDR3 is 13 amino acids. The ends lost 8 bases at V and 6 bases at J; junction bases unmatched: 7. Germline-derived CDR1 and CDR2 are LNHDA and SQIVND (reference sequence).

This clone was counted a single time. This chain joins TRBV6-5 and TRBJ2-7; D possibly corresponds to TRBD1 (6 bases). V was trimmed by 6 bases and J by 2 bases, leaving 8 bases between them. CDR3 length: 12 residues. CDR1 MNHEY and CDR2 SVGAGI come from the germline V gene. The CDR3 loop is CASRDSPYEQYF. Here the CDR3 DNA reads TGTGCCAGCAGGGACAGCCCCTACGAGCAGTACTTC.

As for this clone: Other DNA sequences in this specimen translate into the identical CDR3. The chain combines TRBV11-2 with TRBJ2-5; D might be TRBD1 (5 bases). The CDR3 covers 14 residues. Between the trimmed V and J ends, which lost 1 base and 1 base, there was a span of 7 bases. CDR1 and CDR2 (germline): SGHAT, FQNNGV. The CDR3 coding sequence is TGTGCCAGCAGCTTAGGACAGAGCCAAGAGACCCAGTACTTC. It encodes CASSLGQSQETQYF.

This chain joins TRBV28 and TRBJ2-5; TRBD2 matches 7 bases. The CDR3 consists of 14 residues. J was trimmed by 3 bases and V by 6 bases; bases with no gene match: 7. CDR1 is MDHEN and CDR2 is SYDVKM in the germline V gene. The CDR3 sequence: CASSPAGGKETQYF. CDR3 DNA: TGTGCCAGCAGCCCGGCCGGGGGGAAAGAGACCCAGTACTTC.

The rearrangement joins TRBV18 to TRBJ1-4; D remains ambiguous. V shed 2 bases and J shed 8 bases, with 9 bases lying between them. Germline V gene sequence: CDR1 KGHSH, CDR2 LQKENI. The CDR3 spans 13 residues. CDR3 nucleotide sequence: TGTGCCAGCTCACCAATAGGGCGGGAAAAACTGTTTTTT. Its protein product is CASSPIGREKLFF.

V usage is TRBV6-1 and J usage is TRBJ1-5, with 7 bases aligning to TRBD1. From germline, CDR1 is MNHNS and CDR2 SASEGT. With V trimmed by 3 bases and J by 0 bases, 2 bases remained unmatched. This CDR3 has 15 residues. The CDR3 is CASSEPGGSNQPQHF. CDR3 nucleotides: TGTGCCAGCAGTGAGCCAGGGGGTAGCAATCAGCCCCAGCATTTT.

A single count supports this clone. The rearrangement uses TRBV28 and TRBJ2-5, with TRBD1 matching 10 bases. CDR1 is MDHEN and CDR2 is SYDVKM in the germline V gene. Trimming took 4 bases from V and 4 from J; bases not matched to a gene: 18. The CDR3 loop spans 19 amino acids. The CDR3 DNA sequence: TGTGCCAGCAGTTGGCCTTTAGGGACAGGGGAAGGGATAGGAGAGACCCAGTACTTC. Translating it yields CASSWPLGTGEGIGETQYF.

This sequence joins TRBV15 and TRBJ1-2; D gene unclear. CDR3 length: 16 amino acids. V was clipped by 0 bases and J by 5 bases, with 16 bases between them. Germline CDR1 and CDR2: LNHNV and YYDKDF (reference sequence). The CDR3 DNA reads TGTGCCACCAGCAGAGATTCTTTGGAGGGATTTTATGGCTACACCTTC. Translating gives CATSRDSLEGFYGYTF.

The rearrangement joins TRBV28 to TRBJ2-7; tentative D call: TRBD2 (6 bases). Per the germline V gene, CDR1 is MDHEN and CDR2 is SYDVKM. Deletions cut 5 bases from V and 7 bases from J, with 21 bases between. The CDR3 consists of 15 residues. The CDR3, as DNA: TGTGCCAGCAGTGCCTCGGGACTCCGAAAGGAGGAGCAGTACTTC. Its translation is CASSASGLRKEEQYF.

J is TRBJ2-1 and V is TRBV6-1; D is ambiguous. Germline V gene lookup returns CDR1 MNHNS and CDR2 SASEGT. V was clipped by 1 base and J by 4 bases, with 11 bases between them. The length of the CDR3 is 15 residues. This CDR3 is CASSEVGLRYNEQFF. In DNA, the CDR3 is TGTGCCAGCAGTGAAGTCGGGCTACGATACAATGAGCAGTTCTTC.

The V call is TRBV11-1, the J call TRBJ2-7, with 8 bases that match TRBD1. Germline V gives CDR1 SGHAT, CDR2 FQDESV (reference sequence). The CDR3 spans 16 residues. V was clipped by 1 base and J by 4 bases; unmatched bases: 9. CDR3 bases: TGTGCCAGCAGCTTAGAATTCCAGGGGGCGAGGTACGAGCAGTACTTC. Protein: CASSLEFQGARYEQYF.

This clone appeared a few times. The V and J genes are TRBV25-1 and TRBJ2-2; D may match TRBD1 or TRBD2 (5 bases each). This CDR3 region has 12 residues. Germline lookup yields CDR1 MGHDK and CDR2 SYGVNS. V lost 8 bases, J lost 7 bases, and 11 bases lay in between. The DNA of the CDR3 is TGTGCCAGCTCCAGGGCGGGCGGGGAGCTGTTTTTT. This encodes CASSRAGGELFF.

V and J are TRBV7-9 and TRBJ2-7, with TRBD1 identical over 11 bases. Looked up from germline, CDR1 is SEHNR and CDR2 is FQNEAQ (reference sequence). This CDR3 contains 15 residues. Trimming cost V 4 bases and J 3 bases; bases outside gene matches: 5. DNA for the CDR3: TGTGCCAGCAGCTCAACCGGGACAGGGGGCTACGAGCAGTACTTC. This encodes CASSSTGTGGYEQYF. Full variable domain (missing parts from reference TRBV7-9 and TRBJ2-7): DTGVSQNPRHKITKRGQNVTFRCDPISEHNRLYWYRQTLGQGPEFLTYFQNEAQLEKSRLLSDRFSAERPKGSFSTLEIQRTEQGDSAMYLCASSSTGTGGYEQYFGPGTRLTVT.

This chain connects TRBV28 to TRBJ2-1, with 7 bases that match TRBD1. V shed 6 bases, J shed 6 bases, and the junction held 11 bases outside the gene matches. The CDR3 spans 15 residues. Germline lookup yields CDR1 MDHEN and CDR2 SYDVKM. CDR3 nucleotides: TGTGCCAGCAGACCTTCCGGGACAGCAAGCAATGAGCAGTTCTTC. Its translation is CASRPSGTASNEQFF.

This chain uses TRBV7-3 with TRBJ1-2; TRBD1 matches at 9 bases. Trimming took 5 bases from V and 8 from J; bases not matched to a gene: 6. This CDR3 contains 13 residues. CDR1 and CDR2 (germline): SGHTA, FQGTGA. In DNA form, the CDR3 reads TGTGCCAGCAGCCTCCGGGACAGGGTCGGCTACACCTTC. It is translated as CASSLRDRVGYTF.

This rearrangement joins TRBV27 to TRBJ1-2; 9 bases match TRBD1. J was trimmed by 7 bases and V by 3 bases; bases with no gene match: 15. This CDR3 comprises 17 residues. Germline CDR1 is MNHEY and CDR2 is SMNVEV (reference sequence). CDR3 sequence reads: CASSLGGWWGQGAGYTF. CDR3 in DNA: TGTGCCAGCAGTTTGGGGGGTTGGTGGGGACAGGGCGCTGGCTACACCTTC.

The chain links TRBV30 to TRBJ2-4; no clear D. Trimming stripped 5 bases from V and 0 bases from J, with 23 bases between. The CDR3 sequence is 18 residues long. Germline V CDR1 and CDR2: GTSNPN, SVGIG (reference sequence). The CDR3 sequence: CAWSPPKGRPLAKNIQYF. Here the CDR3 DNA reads TGTGCCTGGTCCCCACCAAAAGGCAGGCCTCTAGCCAAAAACATTCAGTACTTC.

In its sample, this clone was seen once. In DNA form, the CDR3 reads TGCGCCAGCAGCGGGAGGGACTCAGGGGCCGAGCAGTACTTC. It encodes CASSGRDSGAEQYF. The chain couples TRBV5-1 to TRBJ2-7; maybe TRBD2 (7 bases). This CDR3 has 14 residues. Germline CDR1 SGHRS, CDR2 YFSETQ. Trimming removed 4 bases from V and 6 bases from J, with 17 bases in between.